These 17 T cell receptor beta chains originate from one sample sequenced in a study of beta chain features in type 1 diabetes. Every bit of the isolated RNA underwent reverse transcription, so sequencing read expressed TCRB transcripts. Sequencing used immunoSEQ multiplex PCR; TCRdb keeps in-frame clones, though not all of them. The data show 500,000 to 700,000 clones, roughly a sixth seen once. Material: naive CD4+ T cells from blood. All receptors come from a man younger than 30 in good health.

The rearrangement uses TRBV4-1 and TRBJ2-2; 7 bases are a match to TRBD2. Germline assignment: CDR1 MGHRA and CDR2 YSYEKL. The ends lost 4 bases at V and 0 bases at J; junction bases unmatched: 8. There are 17 residues in the CDR3. Written as DNA, the CDR3 is TGCGCCAGCAGCCGAGCCGGGACTACCCCGAACACCGGGGAGCTGTTTTTT. Translating it yields CASSRAGTTPNTGELFF.

This clone showed up just a few times. The chain joins TRBV19 to TRBJ2-3; D is uncertain. CDR1 is LNHDA, CDR2 SQIVND, per germline (reference sequence). The CDR3 covers 14 residues. V was cut by 2 bases and J by 7 bases, with 13 bases left in between. Written as DNA, the CDR3 is TGTGCCAGTAGTATACGGAGTTCTGAAAATACGCAGTATTTT. Translating it yields CASSIRSSENTQYF.

This clone appeared a few times. The DNA for the CDR3 is TGTGCCAGCAGCCTCGCCCTTGGGGTTGGAAACACCATATATTTT. Protein product: CASSLALGVGNTIYF. The chain employs TRBV7-2 and TRBJ1-3; D is unresolved. Germline lookup yields CDR1 SGHTA and CDR2 FQGNSA. The CDR3 runs to 15 residues. V was pared by 5 bases and J by 3 bases, with 14 bases between.

A few counts support this clone. Other nucleotide sequences in the sample specify the same CDR3. The gene calls are TRBV5-1 and TRBJ2-3, with unresolved D. Germline loops: CDR1 SGHRS, CDR2 YFSETQ. The CDR3 is 11 amino acids. Between the trimmed V and J ends, which lost 1 base and 3 bases, there was a span of 0 bases. The CDR3 region is CASSLTDTQYF. The CDR3 region has the DNA TGCGCCAGCAGCTTGACAGATACGCAGTATTTT.

This clone was detected a few times. Here the CDR3 DNA reads TGTGCCAGCAGCTTCGAGGGGGATGTCTATGGCTACACCTTC. Translated: CASSFEGDVYGYTF. The chain uses TRBV7-9 and TRBJ1-2; possibly TRBD1 for D (6 bases). The CDR3 has 14 amino acids. CDR1 and CDR2 (germline): SEHNR, FQNEAQ (reference sequence). The ends were cut back, 3 bases at V and 4 bases at J, with 12 bases in the middle. Full variable domain (remainder filled in from reference TRBV7-9 and TRBJ1-2): DTGVSQNPRHKITKRGQNVTFRCDPISEHNRLYWYRQTLGQGPEFLTYFQNEAQLEKSRLLSDRFSAERPKGSFSTLEIQRTEQGDSAMYLCASSFEGDVYGYTFGSGTRLTVV.

The J gene is TRBJ2-2, the V gene TRBV11-2; D is uncertain. The CDR3 length is 14 residues. Trimming removed 8 bases from V and 5 bases from J, with 15 bases in between. CDR1 and CDR2 from the germline V gene are SGHAT and FQNNGV. The CDR3 sequence: CASVDHLQTGELFF. The CDR3 DNA reads TGTGCCAGCGTGGACCACCTACAGACCGGGGAGCTGTTTTTT.

This clone occurred a few times. The chain carries TRBV15 and TRBJ2-3; D may be TRBD1 or TRBD2 (5 bases each). CDR3 size: 16 residues. Trimming removed 0 bases at V and 3 bases at J, with 13 bases between. Germline V gene data show CDR1 as LNHNV and CDR2 as YYDKDF (reference sequence). CDR3 region: CATSREFGTRTDTQYF. DNA of the CDR3: TGTGCCACCAGCAGAGAATTCGGGACGAGAACAGATACGCAGTATTTT. The full variable domain, in which reference TRBV15 and TRBJ2-3 provide the parts outside the CDR3, is DAMVIQNPRYQVTQFGKPVTLSCSQTLNHNVMYWYQQKSSQAPKLLFHYYDKDFNNEADTPDNFQSRRPNTSFCFLDIRSPGLGDTAMYLCATSREFGTRTDTQYFGPGTRLTVL.

V and J are TRBV27 and TRBJ2-2, with D unresolved. Germline values: CDR1 MNHEY, CDR2 SMNVEV (reference sequence). This CDR3 is 20 amino acids long. V lost 5 bases and J lost 2, with 27 bases in between. The CDR3 DNA reads TGTGCCAGCAGTCCAAATCGTGCTCACCAAAGGATAGGTAACACCGGGGAGCTGTTTTTT. Encoded protein: CASSPNRAHQRIGNTGELFF.

The chain links TRBV27 to TRBJ1-6, with TRBD1 identical over 7 bases. V gave up 4 bases and J gave up 9 bases; unmatched junction bases: 18. CDR3 length: 18 residues. Germline V gene sequence: CDR1 MNHEY, CDR2 SMNVEV (reference sequence). The CDR3 is CASSSTGVWAVVGSPLHF. The CDR3 DNA follows: TGTGCCAGCAGTTCAACAGGGGTCTGGGCTGTCGTCGGTTCACCCCTCCACTTT.

V is TRBV7-9 and J is TRBJ1-3; possible D gene TRBD1, 6 bases. Germline V lookup: CDR1 SEHNR, CDR2 FQNEAQ (reference sequence). V was trimmed by 6 bases and J by 0 bases, leaving 15 bases between them. This CDR3 contains 16 residues. The CDR3 nucleotides are TGTGCCAGCAGTTACGGACAGCCTAACTCTGGAAACACCATATATTTT. The encoded protein is CASSYGQPNSGNTIYF.

This sequence joins TRBV5-1 and TRBJ2-2; D is unresolved. V gave up 0 bases and J gave up 6 bases, with 9 bases separating them. The length of the CDR3 is 14 residues. CDR1 and CDR2 (germline): SGHRS, YFSETQ. CDR3 sequence (DNA): TGCGCCAGCAGCTTGGCCGAGGTAGCCGGGGAGCTGTTTTTT. Protein: CASSLAEVAGELFF.

The chain couples TRBV7-2 to TRBJ2-7; D is possibly TRBD1 (7 bases). The V end lost 3 bases, the J end lost 0 bases, and 15 bases lay between the germline ends. CDR1 and CDR2 (germline): SGHTA, FQGNSA. The CDR3 consists of 16 residues. The CDR3 loop is CASSFQGGTSSYEQYF. The CDR3 region has the DNA TGTGCCAGCAGCTTTCAGGGGGGCACGAGCTCCTACGAGCAGTACTTC.

This clone was recorded a few times. The chain employs TRBV11-2 and TRBJ2-3; D is uncertain. CDR3 length: 15 amino acids. Germline lookup yields CDR1 SGHAT and CDR2 FQNNGV. V was trimmed by 6 bases and J by 2 bases, leaving 15 bases between them. The CDR3 DNA reads TGTGCCAGCAGGAGAGATTTTATAATCACAGATACGCAGTATTTT. Translation: CASRRDFIITDTQYF.

The genes are TRBV4-2 and TRBJ2-1; tentative D call: TRBD1 (5 bases). In germline, CDR1 is LGHNA, CDR2 YNFKEQ. The ends were cut back, 4 bases at V and 2 bases at J, with 18 bases in the middle. The CDR3 is 17 residues long. DNA for the CDR3: TGTGCCAGCAGCCCAGTTAGAACAGGACCTACCTACAATGAGCAGTTCTTC. Residues: CASSPVRTGPTYNEQFF.

The chain uses TRBV9 and TRBJ2-7; weak D call: TRBD2 (5 bases). Trimming left V 7 bases short and J 5 bases short, with 16 bases between. The CDR3 runs 13 residues. Germline V gene lookup returns CDR1 SGDLS and CDR2 YYNGEE. The CDR3, as DNA: TGTGCCAGCGGGAGCTACTTGGTCCACGAGCAGTACTTC. Protein: CASGSYLVHEQYF.

Only a few counts were recorded for this clone. J is TRBJ2-7 and V is TRBV9; D remains unclear. Germline-derived CDR1 and CDR2 are SGDLS and YYNGEE. The CDR3 runs 14 residues. V lost 0 bases, J lost 6 bases, and 13 bases lay in between. CDR3 nucleotides: TGTGCCAGCAGCGTAGACAGCTATCCTGGCGAGCAGTACTTC. This gives the protein CASSVDSYPGEQYF. Filled out from reference TRBV9 and TRBJ2-7, the complete variable domain reads DSGVTQTPKHLITATGQRVTLRCSPRSGDLSVYWYQQSLDQGLQFLIQYYNGEERAKGNILERFSAQQFPDLHSELNLSSLELGDSALYFCASSVDSYPGEQYFGPGTRLTVT.

This clone was detected a few times. The V gene is TRBV7-9, the J gene TRBJ1-5; D is perhaps TRBD1 (6 bases). This CDR3 spans 16 amino acids. The germline gives CDR1 SEHNR, CDR2 FQNEAQ (reference sequence). Trimming stripped 1 base from V and 1 base from J, with 11 bases between. The CDR3 DNA reads as TGTGCCAGCAGCTTAGGGGGGCCCCGAAGCAATCAGCCCCAGCATTTT. It specifies CASSLGGPRSNQPQHF.